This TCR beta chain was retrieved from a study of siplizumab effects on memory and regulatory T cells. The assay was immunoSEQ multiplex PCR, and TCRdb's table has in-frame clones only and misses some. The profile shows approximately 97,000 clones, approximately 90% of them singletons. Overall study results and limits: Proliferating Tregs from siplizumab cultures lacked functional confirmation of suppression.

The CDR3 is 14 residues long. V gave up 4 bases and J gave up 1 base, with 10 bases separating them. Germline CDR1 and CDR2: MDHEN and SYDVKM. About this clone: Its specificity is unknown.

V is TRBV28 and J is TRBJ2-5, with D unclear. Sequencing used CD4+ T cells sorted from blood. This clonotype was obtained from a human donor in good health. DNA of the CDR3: TGTGCCAGCAGTTCCTTGAATTTCCAAGAGACCCAGTACTTC. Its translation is CASSSLNFQETQYF.